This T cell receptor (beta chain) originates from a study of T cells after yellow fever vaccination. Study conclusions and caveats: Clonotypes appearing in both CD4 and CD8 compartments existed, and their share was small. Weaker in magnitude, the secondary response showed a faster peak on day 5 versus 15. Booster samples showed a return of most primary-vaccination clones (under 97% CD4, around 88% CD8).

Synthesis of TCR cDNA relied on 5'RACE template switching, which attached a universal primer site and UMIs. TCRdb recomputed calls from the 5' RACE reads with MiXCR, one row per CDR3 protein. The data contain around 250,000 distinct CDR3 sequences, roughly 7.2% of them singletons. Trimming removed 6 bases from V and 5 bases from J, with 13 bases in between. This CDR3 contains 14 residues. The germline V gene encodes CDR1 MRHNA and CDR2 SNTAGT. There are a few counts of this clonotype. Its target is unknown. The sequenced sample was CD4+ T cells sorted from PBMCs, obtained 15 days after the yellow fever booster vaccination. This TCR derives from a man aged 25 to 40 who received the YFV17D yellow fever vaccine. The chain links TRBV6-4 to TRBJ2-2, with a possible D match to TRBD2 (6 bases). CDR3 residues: CASREIAETGELFF. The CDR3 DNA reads TGTGCCAGCAGAGAAATAGCGGAAACCGGGGAGCTGTTTTTT.